One T cell receptor (beta chain) is described in this entry. The target antigen is unknown. This specimen comes from a study of T cell responses to AZD1222 COVID-19 vaccine. Study-level findings and limits: Donors in the cohort were predominantly white British and more often female, and clonal diversity was possibly underestimated. Only six individuals given AZD1222 were seropositive at baseline. Spike-specific TCR breadth rose after two AZD1222 doses, and depth rose as well. Per reports, nearly half of all spike-specific TCRs target regions that are unmutated in variants.

Assay used: immunoSEQ multiplex PCR; TCRdb lists only in-frame clones, some missing. Among approximately 150,000 clones listed, 85% to 90% were seen once. Trimming left V 4 bases short and J 2 bases short, with 6 bases between. CDR1 and CDR2 (germline): MNHEY, SVGAGI. The CDR3 consists of 13 residues. Here the sequenced sample was peripheral blood, taken on day 0 of AZD1222 vaccination. The source of this sequence is an adult in good health. V is TRBV6-5 and J is TRBJ1-5; no clear D gene. In DNA, the CDR3 is TGTGCCAGCAGTTTCGGGGGCAATCAGCCCCAGCATTTT. Translation: CASSFGGNQPQHF.